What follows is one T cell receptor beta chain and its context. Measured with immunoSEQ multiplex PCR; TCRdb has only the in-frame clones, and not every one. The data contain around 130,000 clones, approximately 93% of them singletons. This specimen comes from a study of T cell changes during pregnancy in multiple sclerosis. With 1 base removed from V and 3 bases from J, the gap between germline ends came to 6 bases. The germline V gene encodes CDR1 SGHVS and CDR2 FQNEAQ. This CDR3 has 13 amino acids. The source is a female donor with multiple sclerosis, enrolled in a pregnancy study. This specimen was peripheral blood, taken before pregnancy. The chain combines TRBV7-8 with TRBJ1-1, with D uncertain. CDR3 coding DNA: TGTGCCAGCAGCTTAGTTCCGTACACTGAAGCTTTCTTT. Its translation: CASSLVPYTEAFF.